This record looks at one TCR beta chain sequence and its context. Its antigen specificity is not known. No base qualities exist here, and no much larger clone lies one base off it. The data were taken from a study of T-cell memory formation after mild COVID-19 (dated by TCRdb to the early 2020s). Background on the whole study: TCR sequence clusters from the two donors were largely donor specific. In two donors, T-cell clones that expanded and contracted after mild COVID-19 were followed by sequencing TCRalpha and TCRbeta repertoires longitudinally. The cohort was made up of two young adult volunteers, one female and one male, who were previously healthy.

The CDR3 measures 16 amino acids from cysteine to phenylalanine. CDR3 DNA only is kept here, 48 bases in frame from base 1. At the junction V is shortened by 6 bases and J by 2 bases, with 14 bases in between. In the germline V gene (reference sequence), CDR1 corresponds to MNHEY and CDR2 to SMNVEV. Sequenced on an Illumina NovaSeq 6000. Using 5'RACE with constant-segment primers, TCRalpha and TCRbeta cDNA libraries were constructed, with sample barcodes and unique molecular identifiers added in the process. RNA was extracted from every sample with Trizol reagent. Library amplification was performed in two PCR steps, and a second sample barcode and Illumina TruSeq adapters were introduced in the second step. Libraries were sequenced on an Illumina NovaSeq with 2 x 150 bp paired-end reads. The authors processed their data as follows. Demultiplexing of reads and collapsing into UMI-guided consensus sequences were performed with migec v1.2.7. Using mixcr v2.1.11, the UMI consensuses were aligned to TRA and TRB V and J templates and assembled into clonotypes. A clonotype was counted as expanded or contracted only if both edgeR and NoisET called the change significant, with noise models trained on biological replicates. edgeR calls used a false discovery rate-adjusted p below 0.01 and a log2 fold-change threshold of 1. As an exploratory analysis of dynamics, PCA with hierarchical clustering was applied to max-normalized trajectories of the 1000 most abundant clonotypes. Separately sequenced CD4+ and CD8+ repertoires were used to assign the CD4 or CD8 phenotype of responding clones. TCRdb passed the public sequencing reads through fastp at Q25 and MiXCR, retaining productive beta sequences. Identical CDR3 proteins give one entry, which carries the most common genes and DNA. The V and J calls come from TCRdb's annotation, not from the publication. In all, the sample holds 150,000 to 200,000 distinct CDR3 sequences, and about a fifth of those were seen once. Clones ranked in the top ten supply roughly 23% of the sample.

Ficoll-Paque density gradient centrifugation was used to isolate PBMCs. The study at large found these results: Contracting CD4+ clones were found mainly in CM and EM memory subsets, while CD8+ clones were enriched in EMRA. Whether the second-wave clones peaking on day 37 were SARS-CoV-2 specific was not confirmed. Only a couple of mild cases were covered by the study, and larger cohorts that include severe cases with pre-infection samples were considered necessary. Balanced CD4/CD8 phenotypes were observed for clones contracting from day 15 to 85, whereas a bias towards CD4+ was observed for a second wave of clones expanding from day 15 to 37. Some responding clones were detected in pre-infection memory, suggesting pre-existing cross-reactive memory T cells joined the SARS-CoV-2 response.

The TCR originated in an adult woman who had mild COVID-19 (a few samples of this study predate the infection). The sample titles of this study are shuffled in the database, so cell type and time point are left out; the donor was told from shared clones. The specimen sequenced was PBMCs or a T cell subset sorted from them (not recorded which). The chain is encoded by TRBV27 joined to TRBJ2-6; the D gene identity is not certain. The CDR3 protein is CASSTSQSTGANVLTF. The DNA sequence is as follows: TGTGCCAGCAGCACTTCACAAAGCACTGGGGCCAACGTCCTGACTTTC.